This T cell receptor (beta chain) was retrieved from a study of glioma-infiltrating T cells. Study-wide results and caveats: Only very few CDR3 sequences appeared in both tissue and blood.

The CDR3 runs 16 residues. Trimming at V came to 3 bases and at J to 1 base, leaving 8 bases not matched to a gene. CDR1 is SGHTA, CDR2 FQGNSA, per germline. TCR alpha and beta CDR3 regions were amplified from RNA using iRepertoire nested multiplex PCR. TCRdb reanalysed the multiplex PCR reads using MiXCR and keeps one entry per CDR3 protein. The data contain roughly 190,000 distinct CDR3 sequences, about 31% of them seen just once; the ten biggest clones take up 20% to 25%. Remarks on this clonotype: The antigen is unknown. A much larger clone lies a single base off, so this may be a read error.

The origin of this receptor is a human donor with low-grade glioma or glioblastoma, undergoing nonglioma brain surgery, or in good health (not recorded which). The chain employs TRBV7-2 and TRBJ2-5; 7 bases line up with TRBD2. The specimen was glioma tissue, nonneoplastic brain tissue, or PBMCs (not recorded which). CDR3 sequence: CASSFRGSGFQETQYF. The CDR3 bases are TGTGCCAGCAGCTTTCGCGGGAGCGGTTTCCAAGAGACCCAGTACTTC.